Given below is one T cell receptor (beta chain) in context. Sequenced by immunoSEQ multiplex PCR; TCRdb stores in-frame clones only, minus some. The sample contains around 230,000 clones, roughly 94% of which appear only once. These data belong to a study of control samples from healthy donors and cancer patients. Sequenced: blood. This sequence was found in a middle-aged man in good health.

The CDR3 bases are TGTGCCAGCAGTGAAGTCCGGACGCAACTAGCTGGAAACACCATATATTTT. This encodes CASSEVRTQLAGNTIYF. The chain uses TRBV6-1 and TRBJ1-3, with D unclear. CDR3 length equals 17 residues. CDR1 is MNHNS and CDR2 is SASEGT in the germline V gene. The V end lost 1 base, the J end lost 2 bases, and 15 bases lay between the germline ends.